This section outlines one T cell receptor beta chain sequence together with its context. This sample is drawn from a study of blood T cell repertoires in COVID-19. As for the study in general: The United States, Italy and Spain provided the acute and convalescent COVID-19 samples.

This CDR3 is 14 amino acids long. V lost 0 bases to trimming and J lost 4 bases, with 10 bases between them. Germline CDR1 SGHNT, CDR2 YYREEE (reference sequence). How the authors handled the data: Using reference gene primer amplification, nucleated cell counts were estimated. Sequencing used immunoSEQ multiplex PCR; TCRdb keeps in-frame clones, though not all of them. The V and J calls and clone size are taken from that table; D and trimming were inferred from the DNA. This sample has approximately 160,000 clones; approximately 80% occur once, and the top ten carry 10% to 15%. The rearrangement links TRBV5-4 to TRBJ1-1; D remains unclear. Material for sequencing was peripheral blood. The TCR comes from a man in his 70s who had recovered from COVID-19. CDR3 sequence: CASSLASGITEAFF. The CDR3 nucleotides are TGTGCCAGCAGCTTGGCCAGCGGGATCACTGAAGCTTTCTTT.